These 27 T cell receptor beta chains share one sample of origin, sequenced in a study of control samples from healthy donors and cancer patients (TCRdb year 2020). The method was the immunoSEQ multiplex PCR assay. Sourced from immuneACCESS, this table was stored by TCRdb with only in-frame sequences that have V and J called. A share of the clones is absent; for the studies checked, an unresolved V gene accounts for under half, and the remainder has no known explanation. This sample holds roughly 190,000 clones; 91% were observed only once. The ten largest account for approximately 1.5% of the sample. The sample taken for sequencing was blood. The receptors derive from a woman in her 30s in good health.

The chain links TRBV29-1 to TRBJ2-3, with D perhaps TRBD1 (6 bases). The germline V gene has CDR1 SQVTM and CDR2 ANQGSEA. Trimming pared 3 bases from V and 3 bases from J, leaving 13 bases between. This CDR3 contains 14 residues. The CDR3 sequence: CSVDQGSGTDTQYF. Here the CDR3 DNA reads TGCAGCGTTGACCAGGGGTCGGGTACAGATACGCAGTATTTT.

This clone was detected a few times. The CDR3, as DNA: TGTGCCAGCAGCGTAGGGGACAGGGCGAAGACCCAGTACTTC. This codes for CASSVGDRAKTQYF. The rearrangement links TRBV9 to TRBJ2-5, with TRBD1 matching over 9 bases. This CDR3 has 14 residues. The J segment lost 6 bases and the V segment lost 0 bases, leaving 3 bases of the junction unmatched. CDR1 and CDR2 (germline): SGDLS, YYNGEE.

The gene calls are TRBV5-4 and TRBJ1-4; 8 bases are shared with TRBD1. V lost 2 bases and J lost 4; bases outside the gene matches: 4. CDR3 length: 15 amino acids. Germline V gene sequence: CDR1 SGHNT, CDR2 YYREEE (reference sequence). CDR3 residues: CASSLGTGVNEKLFF. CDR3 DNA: TGTGCCAGCAGCTTAGGGACAGGAGTTAATGAAAAACTGTTTTTT.

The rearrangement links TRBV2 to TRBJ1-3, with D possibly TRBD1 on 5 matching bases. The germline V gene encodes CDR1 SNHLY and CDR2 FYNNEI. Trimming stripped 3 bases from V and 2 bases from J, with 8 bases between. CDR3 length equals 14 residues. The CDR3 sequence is CASSEGQAGNTIYF. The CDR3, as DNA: TGTGCCAGCAGTGAGGGGCAGGCTGGAAACACCATATATTTT.

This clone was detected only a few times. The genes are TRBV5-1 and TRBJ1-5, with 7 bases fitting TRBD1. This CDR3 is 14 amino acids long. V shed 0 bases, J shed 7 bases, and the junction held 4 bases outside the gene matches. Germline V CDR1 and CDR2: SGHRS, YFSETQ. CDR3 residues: CASSLDRGGQPQHF. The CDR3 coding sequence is TGCGCCAGCAGCTTGGACAGGGGCGGCCAGCCCCAGCATTTT.

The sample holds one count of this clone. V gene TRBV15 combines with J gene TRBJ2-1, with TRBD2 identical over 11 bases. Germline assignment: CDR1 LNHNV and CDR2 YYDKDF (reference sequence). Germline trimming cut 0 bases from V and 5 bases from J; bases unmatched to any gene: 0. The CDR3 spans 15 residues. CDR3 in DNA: TGTGCCACCAGCAGAGATAGCGGGAGGGACAATGAGCAGTTCTTC. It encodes CATSRDSGRDNEQFF.

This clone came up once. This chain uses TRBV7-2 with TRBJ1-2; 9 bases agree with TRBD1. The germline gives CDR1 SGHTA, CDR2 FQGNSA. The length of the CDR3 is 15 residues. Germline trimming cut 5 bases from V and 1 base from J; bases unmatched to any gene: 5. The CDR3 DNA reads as TGTGCCAGCAGCCCAAGGACAGGGGATAACTATGGCTACACCTTC. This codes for CASSPRTGDNYGYTF.

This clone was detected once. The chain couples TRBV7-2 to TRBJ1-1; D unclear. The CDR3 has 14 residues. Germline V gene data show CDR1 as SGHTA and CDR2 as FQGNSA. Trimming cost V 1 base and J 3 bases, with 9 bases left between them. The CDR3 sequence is CASSLVEGHTEAFF. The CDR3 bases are TGTGCCAGCAGCTTAGTGGAAGGCCACACTGAAGCTTTCTTT.

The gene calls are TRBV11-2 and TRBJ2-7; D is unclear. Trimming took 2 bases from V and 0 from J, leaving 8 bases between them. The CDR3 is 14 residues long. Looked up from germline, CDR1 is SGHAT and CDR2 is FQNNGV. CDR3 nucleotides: TGTGCCAGCAGCTTAAGTAGCCCCTCCTACGAGCAGTACTTC. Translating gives CASSLSSPSYEQYF.

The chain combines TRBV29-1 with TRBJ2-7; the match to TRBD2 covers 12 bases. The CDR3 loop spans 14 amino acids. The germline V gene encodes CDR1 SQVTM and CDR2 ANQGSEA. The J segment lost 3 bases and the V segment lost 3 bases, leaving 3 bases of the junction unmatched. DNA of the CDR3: TGCAGCGTTGATGGACTAGCGGGGCGCTACGAGCAGTACTTC. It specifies CSVDGLAGRYEQYF.

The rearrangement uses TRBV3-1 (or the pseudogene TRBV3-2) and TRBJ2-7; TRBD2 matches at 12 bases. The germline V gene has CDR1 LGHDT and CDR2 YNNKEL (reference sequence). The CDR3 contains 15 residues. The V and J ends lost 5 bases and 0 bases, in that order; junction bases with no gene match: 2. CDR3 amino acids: CASSVTSGSSYEQYF. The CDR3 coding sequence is TGTGCCAGCAGCGTGACTAGCGGGAGCTCCTACGAGCAGTACTTC.

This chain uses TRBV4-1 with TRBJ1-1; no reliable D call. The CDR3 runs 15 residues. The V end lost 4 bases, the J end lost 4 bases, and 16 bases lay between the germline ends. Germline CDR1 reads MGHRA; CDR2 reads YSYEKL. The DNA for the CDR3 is TGCGCCAGCAGCCCTAGAGGAGGGTGGGTCACTGAAGCTTTCTTT. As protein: CASSPRGGWVTEAFF.

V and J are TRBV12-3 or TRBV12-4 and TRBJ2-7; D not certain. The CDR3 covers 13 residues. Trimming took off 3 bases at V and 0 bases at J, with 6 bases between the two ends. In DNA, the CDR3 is TGTGCCAGCAGTTTTCAAAACTCCTACGAGCAGTACTTC. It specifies CASSFQNSYEQYF.

The DNA of the CDR3 is TGTGCCTTGACTAGCGGGAGGGCTAGCACAGATACGCAGTATTTT. This codes for CALTSGRASTDTQYF. The chain has TRBV30 and TRBJ2-3; 14 nucleotides agree with TRBD2. J was trimmed by 0 bases and V by 7 bases; bases with no gene match: 3. Germline CDR1 GTSNPN, CDR2 SVGIG (reference sequence). There are 15 residues in the CDR3.

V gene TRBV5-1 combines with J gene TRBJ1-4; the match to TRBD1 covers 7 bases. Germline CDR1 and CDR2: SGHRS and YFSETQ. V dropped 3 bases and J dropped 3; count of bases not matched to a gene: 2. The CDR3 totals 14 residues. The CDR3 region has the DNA TGCGCCAGCAGCTCAGGGGGTTCTAATGAAAAACTGTTTTTT. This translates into CASSSGGSNEKLFF.

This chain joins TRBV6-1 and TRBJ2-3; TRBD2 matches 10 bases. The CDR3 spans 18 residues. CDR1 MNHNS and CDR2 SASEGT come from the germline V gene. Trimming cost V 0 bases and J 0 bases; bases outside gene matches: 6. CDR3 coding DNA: TGTGCCAGCAGTGAAGCGTTTAGCGGGGGGCCGAGCACAGATACGCAGTATTTT. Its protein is CASSEAFSGGPSTDTQYF.

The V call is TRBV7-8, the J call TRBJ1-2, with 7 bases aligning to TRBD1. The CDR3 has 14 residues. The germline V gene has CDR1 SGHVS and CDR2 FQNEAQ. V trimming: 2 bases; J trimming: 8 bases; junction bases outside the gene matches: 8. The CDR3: CASSLTLDRLGYTF. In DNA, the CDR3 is TGTGCCAGCAGCTTAACACTGGACAGGTTAGGCTACACCTTC.

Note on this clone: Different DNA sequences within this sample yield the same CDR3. In DNA, the CDR3 is TGTGCCAGCAGCTTAGGCGGCAGGGTCTACGAGCAGTACTTC. It specifies CASSLGGRVYEQYF. The chain carries TRBV7-9 and TRBJ2-7; D possibly corresponds to TRBD1 (5 bases). CDR3 length: 14 amino acids. Germline V lookup: CDR1 SEHNR, CDR2 FQNEAQ (reference sequence). V was cut by 1 base and J by 3 bases, with 10 bases left in between. Looking up the rest from reference TRBV7-9 and TRBJ2-7 gives the full variable domain: DTGVSQNPRHKITKRGQNVTFRCDPISEHNRLYWYRQTLGQGPEFLTYFQNEAQLEKSRLLSDRFSAERPKGSFSTLEIQRTEQGDSAMYLCASSLGGRVYEQYFGPGTRLTVT.

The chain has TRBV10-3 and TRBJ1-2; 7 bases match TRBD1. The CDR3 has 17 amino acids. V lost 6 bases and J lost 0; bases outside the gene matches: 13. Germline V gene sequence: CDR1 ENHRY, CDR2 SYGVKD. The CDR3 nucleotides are TGTGCCATCAGAGAGCCAACACCGGGACAGACTAACTATGGCTACACCTTC. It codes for CAIREPTPGQTNYGYTF.

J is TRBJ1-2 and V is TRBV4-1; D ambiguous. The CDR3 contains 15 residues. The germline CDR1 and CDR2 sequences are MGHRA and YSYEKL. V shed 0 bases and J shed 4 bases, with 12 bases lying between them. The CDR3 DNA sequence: TGCGCCAGCAGCCAAGATATGGGGAGCCTCTATGGCTACACCTTC. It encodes CASSQDMGSLYGYTF.

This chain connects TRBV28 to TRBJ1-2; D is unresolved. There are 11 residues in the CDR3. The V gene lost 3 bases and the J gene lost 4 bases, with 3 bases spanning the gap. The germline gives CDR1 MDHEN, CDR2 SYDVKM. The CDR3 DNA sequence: TGTGCCAGCAGTTTCGGCTATGGCTACACCTTC. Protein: CASSFGYGYTF.

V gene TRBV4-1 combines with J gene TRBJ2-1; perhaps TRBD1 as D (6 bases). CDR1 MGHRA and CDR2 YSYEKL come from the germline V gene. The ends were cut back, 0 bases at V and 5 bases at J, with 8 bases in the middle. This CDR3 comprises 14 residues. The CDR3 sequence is CASSQDGGHNEQFF. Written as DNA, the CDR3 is TGCGCCAGCAGCCAAGATGGGGGCCACAATGAGCAGTTCTTC.

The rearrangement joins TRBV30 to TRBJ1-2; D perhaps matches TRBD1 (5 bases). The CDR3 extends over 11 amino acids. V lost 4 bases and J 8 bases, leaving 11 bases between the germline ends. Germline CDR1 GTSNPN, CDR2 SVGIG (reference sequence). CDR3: CAWMEGRGYTF. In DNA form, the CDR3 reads TGTGCCTGGATGGAGGGGCGCGGCTACACCTTC.

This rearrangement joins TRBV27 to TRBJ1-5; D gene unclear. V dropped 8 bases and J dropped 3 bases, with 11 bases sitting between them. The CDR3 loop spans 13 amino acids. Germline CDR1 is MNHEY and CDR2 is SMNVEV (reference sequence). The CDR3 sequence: CASFDIDNQPQHF. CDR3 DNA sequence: TGTGCCAGCTTCGATATCGACAATCAGCCCCAGCATTTT.

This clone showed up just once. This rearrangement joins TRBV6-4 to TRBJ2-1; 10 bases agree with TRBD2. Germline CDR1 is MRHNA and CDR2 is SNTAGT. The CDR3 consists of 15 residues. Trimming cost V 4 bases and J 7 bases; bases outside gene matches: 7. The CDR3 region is CASSVSGGAVNEQFF. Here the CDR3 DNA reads TGTGCCAGCAGTGTGAGCGGGGGGGCGGTTAATGAGCAGTTCTTC.

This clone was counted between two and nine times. CDR3 sequence (DNA): TGTGCCAGCAGGGACAGGAACACCGGGGAGCTGTTTTTT. Translating gives CASRDRNTGELFF. The chain joins TRBV7-3 to TRBJ2-2, with a tentative D call TRBD1 (6 bases). Germline V gene sequence: CDR1 SGHTA, CDR2 FQGTGA. Between the trimmed V and J ends, which lost 6 bases and 1 base, there was a span of 6 bases. This CDR3 has 13 amino acids.

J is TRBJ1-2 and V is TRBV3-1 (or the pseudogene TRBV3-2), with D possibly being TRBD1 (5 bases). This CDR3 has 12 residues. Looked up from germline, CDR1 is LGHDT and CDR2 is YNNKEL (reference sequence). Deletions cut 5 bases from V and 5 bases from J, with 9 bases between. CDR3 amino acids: CASSRDGYGYTF. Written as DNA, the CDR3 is TGTGCCAGCAGCAGGGACGGATATGGCTACACCTTC.